One sample yielded the 28 T cell receptor beta chains listed below, sequenced in a study of cytomegalovirus exposure and HLA in healthy donors. Amplification used 60 Vbeta primers and 13 Jbeta primers. Clones were read by immunoSEQ multiplex PCR, and TCRdb kept only the in-frame ones, dropping some. The repertoire holds roughly 150,000 clones, over 70% seen once, with 5.5% to 6% in the top ten. Source material: PBMCs. The source of these receptors is a man younger than 45 in good health and CMV-seropositive.

As concerns this clone: One end of the junction is discordant with germline, which a read error may explain. The chain joins TRBV7-9 to TRBJ1-2; no clear D gene. The CDR3 consists of 13 residues. Germline V gene data show CDR1 as SEHNR and CDR2 as FQNEAQ (reference sequence). CDR3 sequence (DNA): TGTTCCAGCAGCTTAGGGTTGGCCTATGGCTACACCTTC. Its translation is CSSSLGLAYGYTF.

The chain employs TRBV19 and TRBJ1-1; no clear D. V shed 6 bases and J shed 4 bases, with 12 bases lying between them. This CDR3 has 13 residues. The germline V gene encodes CDR1 LNHDA and CDR2 SQIVND (reference sequence). The CDR3 spells CASRLPPGTEAFF. Written as DNA, the CDR3 is TGTGCCAGTAGACTCCCACCGGGCACTGAAGCTTTCTTT.

The gene calls are TRBV7-6 and TRBJ1-5; 7 bases agree with TRBD1. Germline-derived CDR1 and CDR2 are SGHVS and FNYEAQ. Trimming removed 1 base from V and 5 bases from J; junction bases left unmatched: 2. The CDR3 is 14 amino acids. The CDR3 protein is CASSLGTGDQPQHF. The DNA of the CDR3 is TGTGCCAGCAGCTTAGGAACAGGGGATCAGCCCCAGCATTTT. Using reference TRBV7-6 and TRBJ1-5 for the parts outside the CDR3, the full variable domain is GAGVSQSPRYKVTKRGQDVALRCDPISGHVSLYWYRQALGQGPEFLTYFNYEAQQDKSGLPNDRFSAERPEGSISTLTIQRTEQRDSAMYRCASSLGTGDQPQHFGDGTRLSIL.

The table lists this clone with a count of one. CDR3 amino acids: CASSPGQGYEQYF. The CDR3 coding sequence is TGTGCCAGCAGCCCGGGACAGGGGTACGAGCAGTACTTC. This sequence joins TRBV11-3 and TRBJ2-7; the match to TRBD1 covers 10 bases. This CDR3 is 13 amino acids long. CDR1 and CDR2 from the germline V gene are SGHNT and YENEEA. V lost 5 bases, J lost 4 bases, and 2 bases stayed unmatched.

The rearrangement joins TRBV28 to TRBJ2-1, with a tentative D call TRBD1 (6 bases). V was clipped by 7 bases and J by 5 bases, with 9 bases between them. CDR1 is MDHEN, CDR2 SYDVKM, per germline. The CDR3 is made up of 12 amino acids. In nucleotides, the CDR3 is TGTGCCAGCAACTACAGGGACAATGAGCAGTTCTTC. Translation gives CASNYRDNEQFF.

This clone was observed a few times. The chain carries TRBV5-4 and TRBJ2-7, with 9 bases that match TRBD2. V was clipped by 1 base and J by 2 bases; unmatched bases: 10. There are 17 residues in the CDR3. Looked up from germline, CDR1 is SGHNT and CDR2 is YYREEE (reference sequence). CDR3 sequence: CASSLRGLASGTYEQYF. CDR3 coding DNA: TGTGCCAGCAGCTTGCGGGGTTTAGCTAGCGGGACCTACGAGCAGTACTTC. Full variable domain (remainder filled in from reference TRBV5-4 and TRBJ2-7): ETGVTQSPTHLIKTRGQQVTLRCSSQSGHNTVSWYQQALGQGPQFIFQYYREEENGRGNFPPRFSGLQFPNYSSELNVNALELDDSALYLCASSLRGLASGTYEQYFGPGTRLTVT.

This rearrangement joins TRBV7-9 to TRBJ2-2; 7 bases agree with TRBD1. The CDR3 consists of 17 residues. J lost 0 bases, V lost 3 bases, and 7 bases had no gene match. Germline assignment: CDR1 SEHNR and CDR2 FQNEAQ (reference sequence). The CDR3 protein is CASSFAPQGANTGELFF. The CDR3 nucleotides read TGTGCCAGCAGCTTTGCGCCCCAGGGGGCGAACACCGGGGAGCTGTTTTTT.

CDR3 sequence: CASNSGTSGDEQFF. The CDR3 nucleotides are TGCGCCAGCAATTCAGGGACTAGCGGGGATGAGCAGTTCTTC. V and J are TRBV10-2 and TRBJ2-1, with 13 bases lining up with TRBD2. Germline CDR1 reads WSHSY; CDR2 reads SAAADI. The CDR3 runs to 14 residues. J gave up 8 bases and V 7 bases, and 5 bases lay outside the gene matches.

The chain is built from TRBV2 and TRBJ1-2, with 9 bases aligning to TRBD1. J gave up 6 bases and V 5 bases, and 7 bases lay outside the gene matches. Germline V gives CDR1 SNHLY, CDR2 FYNNEI. This CDR3 has 14 residues. The CDR3: CASSLQGAPDGYTF. CDR3 nucleotides: TGTGCCAGCAGTTTACAGGGGGCTCCGGATGGCTACACCTTC.

V is TRBV30 and J is TRBJ1-1; 7 nucleotides match TRBD1. The CDR3 covers 13 residues. The J segment lost 9 bases and the V segment lost 2 bases, leaving 9 bases of the junction unmatched. Germline loops: CDR1 GTSNPN, CDR2 SVGIG (reference sequence). The CDR3 region is CAWSWTGDRKAFF. As DNA, the CDR3 is TGTGCCTGGAGTTGGACAGGAGATCGTAAAGCTTTCTTT.

The chain joins TRBV6-5 to TRBJ2-7, with TRBD1 as a possible D gene (6 bases). The CDR3 is 13 residues long. CDR1 MNHEY and CDR2 SVGAGI come from the germline V gene. With 2 bases removed from V and 6 bases from J, the gap between germline ends came to 11 bases. The DNA of the CDR3 is TGTGCCAGCAGTTACAAGAACAGGGCCGAGCAGTACTTC. Encoded protein: CASSYKNRAEQYF.

The chain couples TRBV28 to TRBJ2-3; 11 nucleotides match TRBD1. Looked up from germline, CDR1 is MDHEN and CDR2 is SYDVKM. The CDR3 covers 18 residues. The ends lost 6 bases at V and 10 bases at J; junction bases unmatched: 21. Here the CDR3 reads CASSGQGASGAPRDAQYF. DNA of the CDR3: TGTGCCAGCAGCGGACAGGGGGCTAGCGGGGCCCCCAGGGACGCGCAGTATTTT. The whole variable domain, filled in from reference TRBV28 and TRBJ2-3, reads DVKVTQSSRYLVKRTGEKVFLECVQDMDHENMFWYRQDPGLGLRLIYFSYDVKMKEKGDIPEGYSVSREKKERFSLILESASTNQTSMYLCASSGQGASGAPRDAQYFGPGTRLTVL.

The rearrangement links TRBV27 to TRBJ2-6; TRBD1 might be the D (5 bases). Trimming took 6 bases from V and 5 from J, leaving 5 bases between them. This CDR3 is 12 amino acids long. Germline CDR1 and CDR2: MNHEY and SMNVEV (reference sequence). CDR3 bases: TGTGCCAGCAGGGACAGGGCCAACGTCCTGACTTTC. It is translated as CASRDRANVLTF.

This chain links TRBV5-1 with TRBJ1-2, with 8 positions matching TRBD1. Trimming cost V 2 bases and J 8 bases; bases outside gene matches: 5. CDR1 is SGHRS, CDR2 YFSETQ, per germline. The CDR3 covers 13 residues. The CDR3, as DNA: TGCGCCAGCAGCTTTCAGGGGGCGGAAGGCTACACCTTC. This gives the protein CASSFQGAEGYTF.

The chain recombines TRBV19 with TRBJ2-3, with D possibly matching TRBD2 (6 bases). CDR3 length equals 16 residues. V was pared by 7 bases and J by 2 bases, with 19 bases between. Germline values: CDR1 LNHDA, CDR2 SQIVND (reference sequence). As DNA, the CDR3 is TGTGCCAGTAAAGGGGACTGGGCCCTCCCCACAGATACGCAGTATTTT. It specifies CASKGDWALPTDTQYF.

The genes are TRBV27 and TRBJ2-3; 10 nucleotides align to TRBD2. V lost 5 bases, J lost 3 bases, and 14 bases stayed unmatched. The V gene's germline CDR1 is MNHEY and CDR2 SMNVEV (reference sequence). The length of the CDR3 is 18 residues. The DNA of the CDR3 is TGTGCCAGCAGTACCCAAAAACTAGCGGGAAGGCAAACAGATACGCAGTATTTT. Encoded protein: CASSTQKLAGRQTDTQYF.

The J gene is TRBJ1-2, the V gene TRBV4-1; D uncertain. The CDR3 sequence is 10 residues long. Germline-derived CDR1 and CDR2 are MGHRA and YSYEKL. Trimming took 8 bases from V and 8 from J, leaving 9 bases between them. CDR3 coding DNA: TGCGCCAGCCACGGGAACGGCTACACCTTC. As protein: CASHGNGYTF.

The rearrangement uses TRBV7-7 and TRBJ2-3, with D perhaps TRBD2 (6 bases). Germline V CDR1 and CDR2: SSHAT, FNYEAQ (reference sequence). Trimming removed 1 base from V and 0 bases from J, with 11 bases in between. The CDR3 sequence is 16 residues long. DNA of the CDR3: TGTGCCAGCAGCTTAGGGGACTTAGCTAGCACAGATACGCAGTATTTT. Protein: CASSLGDLASTDTQYF.

The chain recombines TRBV28 with TRBJ2-5, with D possibly TRBD2 on 7 matching bases. The germline V gene encodes CDR1 MDHEN and CDR2 SYDVKM. This CDR3 has 16 residues. V was cut by 6 bases and J by 6 bases, with 23 bases left in between. The CDR3: CASRTFWGRGGKTQYF. The CDR3 DNA follows: TGTGCCAGCAGGACCTTTTGGGGAAGGGGGGGGAAGACCCAGTACTTC.

This CDR3 reads CASSMRLGTQYF. As DNA, the CDR3 is TGTGCCAGCAGCATGAGACTCGGTACGCAGTATTTT. The chain combines TRBV5-8 with TRBJ2-3; D call uncertain. Deletions cut 4 bases from V and 8 bases from J, with 11 bases between. This CDR3 has 12 residues. Germline values: CDR1 SGHTS, CDR2 YDEGEE.

This rearrangement joins TRBV4-3 to TRBJ2-7; D may be TRBD2 (5 bases). Germline CDR1 and CDR2: LGHNA and YSLEER. The V gene lost 5 bases and the J gene lost 2 bases, with 13 bases spanning the gap. There are 14 residues in the CDR3. The CDR3 DNA is TGCGCCAGCAGCAGAGGACTTAACACCTACGAGCAGTACTTC. This codes for CASSRGLNTYEQYF.

This sequence joins TRBV19 and TRBJ1-2; 10 bases match TRBD1. The V segment lost 8 bases and the J segment 3 bases; nucleotides outside the gene matches: 15. Germline V gives CDR1 LNHDA, CDR2 SQIVND (reference sequence). The CDR3 consists of 17 residues. CDR3 residues: CASLSWDRGGIDYGYTF. The CDR3 DNA is TGTGCCAGTCTCTCCTGGGACAGGGGAGGGATAGACTATGGCTACACCTTC. Filled out from reference TRBV19 and TRBJ1-2, the complete variable domain reads DGGITQSPKYLFRKEGQNVTLSCEQNLNHDAMYWYRQDPGQGLRLIYYSQIVNDFQKGDIAEGYSVSREKKESFPLTVTSAQKNPTAFYLCASLSWDRGGIDYGYTFGSGTRLTVV.

The V and J genes are TRBV4-3 and TRBJ1-2; D is perhaps TRBD1 (5 bases). Germline V gene sequence: CDR1 LGHNA, CDR2 YSLEER. This CDR3 spans 14 amino acids. V was shortened by 4 bases and J by 4 bases, with 13 bases between the two germline ends. CDR3 DNA sequence: TGCGCCAGCAGCCTGAATATCGACAGCTATGGCTACACCTTC. This codes for CASSLNIDSYGYTF.

V and J are TRBV7-6 and TRBJ2-7, with D possibly being TRBD2 (6 bases). This CDR3 is built from 14 residues. V was cut by 2 bases and J by 3 bases, with 11 bases left in between. From germline, CDR1 is SGHVS and CDR2 FNYEAQ. The CDR3 is CASSLSRGGYEQYF. The CDR3 DNA follows: TGTGCCAGCAGCTTATCGAGGGGAGGCTACGAGCAGTACTTC.

This sequence joins TRBV28 and TRBJ1-2; no definite D call. V was pared by 3 bases and J by 0 bases, with 11 bases between. Per the germline V gene, CDR1 is MDHEN and CDR2 is SYDVKM. CDR3 length: 15 residues. The CDR3 nucleotides are TGTGCCAGCAGTTTCCCCTCAGAAGCTAACTATGGCTACACCTTC. Its translation is CASSFPSEANYGYTF.

CDR3 DNA: TGCAGCGTACACCAGGGTACTGAAGCTTTCTTT. It is translated as CSVHQGTEAFF. The V call is TRBV29-1, the J call TRBJ1-1, with a possible D match to TRBD1 (5 bases). From germline, CDR1 is SQVTM and CDR2 ANQGSEA. With 6 bases removed from V and 5 bases from J, the gap between germline ends came to 10 bases. This CDR3 spans 11 amino acids.

The chain carries TRBV27 and TRBJ1-5; D call uncertain. The CDR3 totals 15 residues. Germline V gene lookup returns CDR1 MNHEY and CDR2 SMNVEV (reference sequence). V was pared by 5 bases and J by 6 bases, with 17 bases between. CDR3 residues: CASSPPGRAGQPQHF. The DNA of the CDR3 is TGTGCCAGCAGTCCCCCCGGGAGGGCCGGTCAGCCCCAGCATTTT.

In this sample, this clone turned up once. The chain couples TRBV5-1 to TRBJ1-6; possibly TRBD1 for D (6 bases). Germline CDR1 reads SGHRS; CDR2 reads YFSETQ. The CDR3 totals 16 residues. V was shortened by 4 bases and J by 7 bases, with 18 bases between the two germline ends. The CDR3 sequence is CASSPRSLTGNSPLHF. The CDR3 nucleotides are TGCGCCAGCAGCCCCAGATCTTTGACAGGCAATTCACCCCTCCACTTT.